These T cell receptor beta chains were read from a single sample in a study of T cells in localized non-small cell lung cancer. Sequencing was performed with immunoSEQ multiplex PCR; in TCRdb, only in-frame clones are kept and a portion is missing. The data show approximately 24,000 clones, approximately 89% seen once. The sequencing here drew on peripheral blood, taken before any cancer treatment. Source of these receptors: a female donor of 60 years or more with stage II squamous cell lung carcinoma. Both conserved end residues are part of each CDR3. D genes are given only for firm matches. Not every row has a clone size; where given, it reads once, few, many or a size class.

CDR3nt	CDR3aa	v_gene	j_gene	d_gene	abundance
TGTGCCAGCAGTTACGACGGACGGGGGCCGTACGAGCAGTACTTC	CASSYDGRGPYEQYF	TRBV27	TRBJ2-7	.	.
TGTGCCAGCAGCGAGGAGGGGCGGGATACGCAGTATTTT	CASSEEGRDTQYF	TRBV9	TRBJ2-3	.	.
TGTGCCAGCAGCCAAGGAGATAGCGGGAGGCAGTTCTTC	CASSQGDSGRQFF	TRBV4-2	TRBJ2-1	TRBD2	few
TGTGCCAGCTCAATCGACAGCTATAATTCACCCCTCCACTTT	CASSIDSYNSPLHF	TRBV18	TRBJ1-6	.	.
TGTGCCAGTAGTATGGGGCCTGCAGTGGGGGATCAGCCCCAGCATTTT	CASSMGPAVGDQPQHF	TRBV19	TRBJ1-5	.	.
TGCGCTTGCCGTCTGGGGGATGACTACGAGCAGTACTTC	CACRLGDDYEQYF	TRBV5-1	TRBJ2-7	.	.
TGTGCCAGCAGCGTAACGGGTTCTTATAGTTCCTACAATGAGCAGTTCTTC	CASSVTGSYSSYNEQFF	TRBV9	TRBJ2-1	.	.
TGCGCCAGCAGCACCGGACTAGCGGGATCCTACGAGCAGTACTTC	CASSTGLAGSYEQYF	TRBV4-3	TRBJ2-7	TRBD2	.
TGTGCCAGCAGTTTTACAGCGGTCTACGAGCAGTACTTC	CASSFTAVYEQYF	TRBV27	TRBJ2-7	.	once
TGTGCCAGCAGGGAACAGGGACACTCTGGAAACACCATATATTTT	CASREQGHSGNTIYF	TRBV2	TRBJ1-3	.	.
TGTGCCAGCAGCCCAGCGGACCGCTCAGGGACCCAGTACTTC	CASSPADRSGTQYF	TRBV9	TRBJ2-5	.	.
TGTGCCTGGAGTGTATCGGTGAACACTGAAGCTTTCTTT	CAWSVSVNTEAFF	TRBV30	TRBJ1-1	.	.
TGCGCCAGCAGCTTGGACCTTGATCGGGAGCAGTTCTTC	CASSLDLDREQFF	TRBV5-1	TRBJ2-1	.	.
TGTGCCAGCAGCCCACCCCTGCGGGGGTTAAACGAGCAGTACTTC	CASSPPLRGLNEQYF	TRBV6-5	TRBJ2-7	TRBD2	.
TGTGCCAGCTCATCCGACGGGAACACTGAAGCTTTCTTT	CASSSDGNTEAFF	TRBV18	TRBJ1-1	.	.
TGCGCCAGCAGCTTGGAGGGGGTTACTGAAGCTTTCTTT	CASSLEGVTEAFF	TRBV5-1	TRBJ1-1	.	.
TGTGCCAGCACCCCAAGCCGGGACAGGGACCACGAGCAGTACTTC	CASTPSRDRDHEQYF	TRBV7-2	TRBJ2-7	TRBD1	.
TGTGCCACCAGCACCGGGACAGCGGTTAACTATGGCTACACCTTC	CATSTGTAVNYGYTF	TRBV15	TRBJ1-2	TRBD1	.
TGTGCCAGCAGGGGTACCGGGAAAGACGAAAACACCATATATTTT	CASRGTGKDENTIYF	TRBV28	TRBJ1-3	.	.
TGTGCCAGCAGCTTAGAACAGAACACTGAAGCTTTCTTT	CASSLEQNTEAFF	TRBV7-3	TRBJ1-1	.	once
TGTGCCAGTAGTTTCGGACAGACCTACGAGCAGTACTTC	CASSFGQTYEQYF	TRBV19	TRBJ2-7	.	.
TGTGCCAGCAGCTTAGCGGGGAATGAAGCTTTCTTT	CASSLAGNEAFF	TRBV7-2	TRBJ1-1	.	.
TGTGCCAGTAGCCTCAGAGATTTAAATGAAAAACTGTTTTTT	CASSLRDLNEKLFF	TRBV19	TRBJ1-4	.	.
TGTGCCAGTAGTATGTCGGGCGGGGGGGTTCAAAGTGAGCAGTTCTTC	CASSMSGGGVQSEQFF	TRBV19	TRBJ2-1	TRBD2	once
TGTGCCAGCAGCGACCCTGACAATGAGCAGTTCTTC	CASSDPDNEQFF	TRBV9	TRBJ2-1	.	medium-sized
TGTGCCTGGAGTGTCCAGGATCTAGCCGAAGCTTTCTTT	CAWSVQDLAEAFF	TRBV30	TRBJ1-1	.	.
TGTGCCACGACTCAAACTAGTTCGTATGAGCAGTTCTTC	CATTQTSSYEQFF	TRBV10-3	TRBJ2-1	.	.
TGCGCCAGCAGTCAACGGGTACAGGGTGGTTCACCCCTCCACTTT	CASSQRVQGGSPLHF	TRBV23-1	TRBJ1-6	.	once
TGTGCCAGCAGCAGGGGACAGCTTGAGACCCAGTACTTC	CASSRGQLETQYF	TRBV14	TRBJ2-5	TRBD1	once
TGTGCCAGCAGCTCCGTGTCCGGGACAGAGTACGAGCAGTACTTC	CASSSVSGTEYEQYF	TRBV28	TRBJ2-7	TRBD1	.
TGTGCCAGCTCACCACCGGGACAGGGATGGGAGACCCAGTACTTC	CASSPPGQGWETQYF	TRBV18	TRBJ2-5	TRBD1	.